Below, 2 T cell receptor beta chains from the same sample are listed, as sequenced in a study of T cells in Graves' hyperthyroidism and ophthalmopathy. TCR beta CDR3 regions were amplified from RNA. A first-round RT-PCR of the TCR CDR3 used the HTBI primer set. TCRdb itself ran the multiplex PCR reads through MiXCR, one entry per CDR3 protein. The sample comprises about 500,000 distinct CDR3 sequences, roughly an eighth of which are singletons, and around 17% rests with the top ten. Sequencing input: blood. The receptor source for this set is a woman under 30 with Graves' hyperthyroidism.

This clonotype was counted ten times or more. This chain links TRBV7-3 with TRBJ2-1; D may match TRBD1 or TRBD2 (8 bases each). The CDR3 totals 15 residues. The V gene lost 4 bases and the J gene lost 7 bases, with 17 bases spanning the gap. CDR1 SGHTA and CDR2 FQGTGA come from the germline V gene. The CDR3 region has the DNA TGTGCCAGCAGCTCAGGGGGCGCGGGGGGTAATGAGCAGTTCTTC. Protein sequence: CASSSGGAGGNEQFF.

This clonotype was observed a few times. The V and J genes are TRBV11-2 and TRBJ2-7; D is uncertain. Germline CDR1 is SGHAT and CDR2 is FQNNGV. V lost 5 bases and J lost 2, with 16 bases in between. CDR3 length equals 15 residues. CDR3: CASSQDLDAAYEQYF. Written as DNA, the CDR3 is TGTGCCAGCAGCCAAGATCTGGACGCAGCCTACGAGCAGTACTTC.